Each of the 21 T cell receptor beta chains below was sequenced from the same sample in a study of T cells in Graves' hyperthyroidism and ophthalmopathy (dated by TCRdb to about 2019). To prepare the library, multiplex PCR was applied. The sequencer listed for this sample is Illumina HiSeq 2000. The TCR beta CDR3 regions were amplified from the RNA transcripts. A first-round RT-PCR of the TCR CDR3 used the HTBI primer set with the Qiagen OneStep RT-PCR kit. TCRdb trimmed the raw reads at Q25, called clones with MiXCR and kept productive beta chains. Duplicate CDR3 protein sequences are folded into a single record with the most common DNA and genes. This sample is represented by around 400,000 distinct CDR3 sequences; 15% to 18% of them were singletons. The ten largest clones capture around a quarter of the sample. Input material: blood. Receptor source: a young woman with Graves' hyperthyroidism that later progressed to Graves' ophthalmopathy.

This clonotype was detected ten times or more. The chain joins TRBV28 to TRBJ2-1; no firm D call. The V and J ends lost 8 bases and 1 base respectively, with 12 bases between them. The CDR3 consists of 14 residues. Germline CDR1 and CDR2: MDHEN and SYDVKM. The chain's CDR3 is CASGGGDSYNEQFF. CDR3 DNA sequence: TGTGCCAGCGGCGGCGGAGATTCCTACAATGAGCAGTTCTTC. Filled out from reference TRBV28 and TRBJ2-1, the complete variable domain reads DVKVTQSSRYLVKRTGEKVFLECVQDMDHENMFWYRQDPGLGLRLIYFSYDVKMKEKGDIPEGYSVSREKKERFSLILESASTNQTSMYLCASGGGDSYNEQFFGPGTRLTVL.

This chain links TRBV4-1 with TRBJ2-7; 8 nucleotides align to TRBD1. This CDR3 is 15 amino acids long. V was pared by 4 bases and J by 2 bases, with 7 bases of the junction left unmatched. CDR1 and CDR2 (germline): MGHRA, YSYEKL. The CDR3 sequence: CASSPGAGGTYEQYF. The DNA of the CDR3 is TGCGCCAGCAGCCCCGGCGCAGGGGGCACCTACGAGCAGTACTTC.

The chain combines TRBV6-1 with TRBJ2-1; 7 bases fit TRBD1. The V gene end was trimmed by 8 bases and the J gene end by 6 bases; junction bases not matched to a gene: 16. Looked up from germline, CDR1 is MNHNS and CDR2 is SASEGT. This CDR3 is built from 16 residues. CDR3 amino acids: CASVNSGTATSNEQFF. The CDR3 bases are TGTGCCAGCGTAAACTCCGGGACAGCGACAAGCAATGAGCAGTTCTTC.

In its sample, this clonotype was seen many times. This chain uses TRBV27 with TRBJ2-7; D uncertain. There are 14 residues in the CDR3. Germline-derived CDR1 and CDR2 are MNHEY and SMNVEV (reference sequence). The V gene lost 2 bases and the J gene lost 3 bases, with 11 bases spanning the gap. The CDR3 region is CASSLVGRFYEQYF. Here the CDR3 DNA reads TGTGCCAGCAGTTTAGTCGGCAGATTCTACGAGCAGTACTTC.

This chain connects TRBV29-1 to TRBJ2-5; no reliable D call. Trimming took 3 bases from V and 5 from J, leaving 10 bases between them. CDR1 is SQVTM and CDR2 is ANQGSEA in the germline V gene. The CDR3 contains 12 residues. The CDR3 nucleotides are TGCAGCGTTGAGATTTCTAGGGAGACCCAGTACTTC. It yields the protein CSVEISRETQYF. Full variable domain (rest looked up from reference TRBV29-1 and TRBJ2-5): SAVISQKPSRDICQRGTSLTIQCQVDSQVTMMFWYRQQPGQSLTLIATANQGSEATYESGFVIDKFPISRPNLTFSTLTVSNMSPEDSSIYLCSVEISRETQYFGPGTRLLVL.

This clonotype appeared many times. This CDR3 is CASSPLAGLAKNIQYF. CDR3 nucleotide sequence: TGTGCCAGCAGTCCCCTAGCGGGACTAGCCAAAAACATTCAGTACTTC. The J gene is TRBJ2-4, the V gene TRBV27; TRBD2 aligns across 9 bases. With 5 bases clipped from V and 0 bases from J, the junction kept 5 bases outside the gene matches. The CDR3 runs 16 residues. Germline V gives CDR1 MNHEY, CDR2 SMNVEV (reference sequence).

The rearrangement links TRBV2 to TRBJ1-4; D possibly corresponds to TRBD1 (5 bases). The CDR3 consists of 16 residues. CDR1 and CDR2 from the germline V gene are SNHLY and FYNNEI. Trimming stripped 2 bases from V and 7 bases from J, with 17 bases between. In DNA form, the CDR3 reads TGTGCCAGCAGTGAATTGGCGGGGCGAGGGTTTGAAAAACTGTTTTTT. As protein: CASSELAGRGFEKLFF. The whole variable domain, remainder taken from reference TRBV2 and TRBJ1-4, is EPEVTQTPSHQVTQMGQEVILRCVPISNHLYFYWYRQILGQKVEFLVSFYNNEISEKSEIFDDQFSVERPDGSNFTLKIRSTKLEDSAMYFCASSELAGRGFEKLFFGSGTQLSVL.

Ten or more counts support this clonotype. The chain joins TRBV6-1 to TRBJ2-2; D gene ambiguous. The V gene lost 1 base and the J gene lost 8 bases, with 5 bases spanning the gap. CDR1 and CDR2 from the germline V gene are MNHNS and SASEGT. The CDR3 is made up of 12 amino acids. The CDR3 coding sequence is TGTGCCAGCAGTGAAGGGGGAGGGGAGCTGTTTTTT. As protein: CASSEGGGELFF.

This chain joins TRBV7-2 and TRBJ1-6; D gene unclear. CDR3 size: 15 residues. The germline V gene has CDR1 SGHTA and CDR2 FQGNSA. V lost 0 bases and J 5 bases, leaving 8 bases between the germline ends. The CDR3 loop is CASSLAATNNSPLHF. DNA of the CDR3: TGTGCCAGCAGCTTAGCAGCGACAAATAATTCACCCCTCCACTTT.

At least ten counts were recorded for this clonotype. V and J are TRBV6-1 and TRBJ2-1; 9 bases map to TRBD1. The CDR3 sequence is 16 residues long. J lost 3 bases, V lost 6 bases, and 9 bases had no gene match. Germline assignment: CDR1 MNHNS and CDR2 SASEGT. In DNA form, the CDR3 reads TGTGCCAGCAGCCTGAGTCCGGGACAGGGCTACAATGAGCAGTTCTTC. Translating gives CASSLSPGQGYNEQFF.

The J gene is TRBJ2-4, the V gene TRBV24-1; 7 bases are shared with TRBD1. Trimming at V came to 4 bases and at J to 1 base, leaving 3 bases not matched to a gene. In germline, CDR1 is KGHDR, CDR2 SFDVKD. CDR3 size: 15 residues. CDR3 in amino acids: CATSEHRGAKNIQYF. CDR3 bases: TGTGCCACCAGTGAACACAGGGGTGCCAAAAACATTCAGTACTTC.

This clonotype has only a few counts. The CDR3, as DNA: TGTGCCAGCACAACTAGCGGGATTAAAGAGACCCAGTACTTC. This codes for CASTTSGIKETQYF. This sequence joins TRBV18 and TRBJ2-5; TRBD2 matches 10 bases. Trimming at V came to 8 bases and at J to 3 bases, leaving 6 bases not matched to a gene. CDR1 is KGHSH and CDR2 is LQKENI in the germline V gene. This CDR3 comprises 14 residues.

The rearrangement uses TRBV25-1 and TRBJ2-3; 8 nucleotides align to TRBD1. The CDR3 extends over 13 amino acids. Germline V gives CDR1 MGHDK, CDR2 SYGVNS. The trim removed 6 bases at V and 6 bases at J, leaving 5 bases unmatched. CDR3 sequence reads: CASRSTGVDTQYF. CDR3 DNA sequence: TGTGCCAGCAGGTCGACAGGGGTCGATACGCAGTATTTT. The complete variable domain, with remaining parts taken from reference TRBV25-1 and TRBJ2-3, reads EADIYQTPRYLVIGTGKKITLECSQTMGHDKMYWYQQDPGMELHLIHYSYGVNSTEKGDLSSESTVSRIRTEHFPLTLESARPSHTSQYLCASRSTGVDTQYFGPGTRLTVL.

This clonotype was recorded at least ten times. This chain uses TRBV29-1 with TRBJ2-5; 15 nucleotides align to TRBD2. The CDR3 has 19 residues. Germline CDR1 is SQVTM and CDR2 is ANQGSEA. V lost 7 bases to trimming and J lost 0 bases; unmatched junction nucleotides: 15. In DNA, the CDR3 is TGCAGCGCCGTCCACCTCAGGACTAGCGGGGGGGTTTACCAAGAGACCCAGTACTTC. It encodes CSAVHLRTSGGVYQETQYF.

At least ten counts were recorded for this clonotype. The rearrangement joins TRBV2 to TRBJ1-5; D not resolved. Per germline, CDR1 SNHLY and CDR2 FYNNEI. The CDR3 extends over 14 amino acids. V gave up 4 bases and J gave up 0 bases, with 7 bases separating them. The CDR3 sequence is CASSGGFSNQPQHF. The CDR3 DNA is TGTGCCAGCAGTGGAGGGTTTAGCAATCAGCCCCAGCATTTT. Variable domain in full (rest from reference TRBV2 and TRBJ1-5): EPEVTQTPSHQVTQMGQEVILRCVPISNHLYFYWYRQILGQKVEFLVSFYNNEISEKSEIFDDQFSVERPDGSNFTLKIRSTKLEDSAMYFCASSGGFSNQPQHFGDGTRLSIL.

This clonotype was picked up many times. The genes are TRBV12-3 or TRBV12-4 and TRBJ2-7, with D perhaps matching TRBD2 (7 bases). Trimming pared 5 bases from V and 2 bases from J, leaving 25 bases between. This CDR3 is built from 18 residues. CDR3 sequence reads: CASSPYVLGGAETYEQYF. CDR3 in DNA: TGTGCCAGCAGTCCATATGTTTTGGGGGGGGCCGAGACCTACGAGCAGTACTTC.

This clonotype was seen at least ten times. CDR3 protein: CASSYSTSGRVRTDTQYF. In DNA form, the CDR3 reads TGTGCCAGCAGTTACTCAACTAGCGGGAGGGTTCGCACAGATACGCAGTATTTT. This chain uses TRBV6-2 or TRBV6-3 with TRBJ2-3; 13 bases line up with TRBD2. The trim removed 0 bases at V and 1 base at J, leaving 4 bases unmatched. Germline CDR1 and CDR2: MNHEY and SVGEGT. The length of the CDR3 is 18 residues.

This clonotype has ten or more counts. This rearrangement joins TRBV2 to TRBJ2-1, with D possibly being TRBD1 (6 bases). The CDR3 is 17 amino acids. V shed 0 bases and J shed 8 bases, with 20 bases lying between them. Germline loops: CDR1 SNHLY, CDR2 FYNNEI. The DNA of the CDR3 is TGTGCCAGCAGTGAAGCGCTTCCAGGGGACCAAACGGATGAGCAGTTCTTC. This sequence encodes CASSEALPGDQTDEQFF.

This clonotype was found a few times. This chain joins TRBV6-2 or TRBV6-3 and TRBJ2-7; 9 nucleotides agree with TRBD2. The germline V gene has CDR1 MNHEY and CDR2 SVGEGT. This CDR3 is built from 14 residues. Unmatched junction bases numbered 10, after V lost 10 bases and J lost 3 bases. CDR3 amino acids: CAKTMTSGGYEQYF. The CDR3 DNA reads TGTGCCAAGACTATGACTAGCGGAGGCTACGAGCAGTACTTC.

This clonotype has just a few counts. The chain recombines TRBV4-1 with TRBJ1-5; 9 bases align to TRBD1. The V and J ends lost 5 bases and 1 base, in that order; junction bases with no gene match: 3. Germline lookup yields CDR1 MGHRA and CDR2 YSYEKL. The CDR3 covers 15 residues. CDR3 region: CASSAQGASNQPQHF. The CDR3 nucleotides read TGCGCCAGCAGCGCACAGGGGGCGAGCAATCAGCCCCAGCATTTT.

This clonotype occurred a few times. The chain is built from TRBV15 and TRBJ2-5; no clear D gene. Germline CDR1 reads LNHNV; CDR2 reads YYDKDF (reference sequence). Trimming left V 0 bases short and J 4 bases short, with 15 bases between. The CDR3 covers 16 residues. As DNA, the CDR3 is TGTGCCACCAGCAGAGATAAAGGGCCAGTAGGAGAGACCCAGTACTTC. It translates to CATSRDKGPVGETQYF.